This TCR beta chain was identified during a study of cytomegalovirus exposure and HLA in healthy donors. General study points: A later analysis appeared to link common viral pathogens to several of the most significant clusters.

Of note for this clone: Its antigen is unidentified. Additional DNA sequences in this sample encode the identical CDR3.

The PCR employed 60 Vbeta primers together with 13 Jbeta primers. The method was immunoSEQ multiplex PCR; TCRdb's version includes in-frame clones alone and lacks a portion of them. The table has about 140,000 clones, around 80% seen once. Germline values: CDR1 SGHNT, CDR2 YYREEE (reference sequence). CDR3 length: 15 amino acids. V lost 5 bases and J lost 3, with 17 bases in between. This TCR came from a man aged 35-49 years in good health and CMV-seronegative. Material: PBMCs. V gene TRBV5-4 combines with J gene TRBJ2-5; perhaps TRBD2 as D (5 bases). The DNA for the CDR3 is TGTGCCAGCAGTCCGGCCCGGGGTGGAGAAGAGACCCAGTACTTC. Protein product: CASSPARGGEETQYF. Drawing the rest from reference TRBV5-4 and TRBJ2-5, the complete variable domain is ETGVTQSPTHLIKTRGQQVTLRCSSQSGHNTVSWYQQALGQGPQFIFQYYREEENGRGNFPPRFSGLQFPNYSSELNVNALELDDSALYLCASSPARGGEETQYFGPGTRLLVL.